The T cell receptor (beta chain) under discussion was sequenced for a study of cytomegalovirus exposure and HLA in healthy donors. Study-wide results and limits: Among the most significant clusters, several appeared linked to common viral pathogens in a later analysis. Cytomegalovirus association was listed for roughly 160 TCR beta chains.

Notes on this clone: The antigen remains undetermined.

The PCR had 60 Vbeta and 13 Jbeta primers. Repertoires were generated with immunoSEQ multiplex PCR, while TCRdb's copy carries only in-frame clones and drops some. Counted here are roughly 140,000 clones, around 80% occurring once; the ten biggest clones make up about 3.2%. Germline lookup yields CDR1 GTSNPN and CDR2 SVGIG (reference sequence). Trimming removed 4 bases at V and 1 base at J, with 7 bases between. This CDR3 spans 12 amino acids. This clonotype was sampled from a female donor in good health and CMV-seronegative. Sequencing was carried out using PBMCs. The V and J genes are TRBV30 and TRBJ1-2; the D is unclear. CDR3: CAWTPLNYGYTF. The CDR3 DNA reads as TGTGCCTGGACTCCCCTTAACTATGGCTACACCTTC. Combining the CDR3 with reference TRBV30 and TRBJ1-2 gives the whole variable domain SQTIHQWPATLVQPVGSPLSLECTVEGTSNPNLYWYRQAAGRGLQLLFYSVGIGQISSEVPQNLSASRPQDRQFILSSKKLLLSDSGFYLCAWTPLNYGYTFGSGTRLTVV.